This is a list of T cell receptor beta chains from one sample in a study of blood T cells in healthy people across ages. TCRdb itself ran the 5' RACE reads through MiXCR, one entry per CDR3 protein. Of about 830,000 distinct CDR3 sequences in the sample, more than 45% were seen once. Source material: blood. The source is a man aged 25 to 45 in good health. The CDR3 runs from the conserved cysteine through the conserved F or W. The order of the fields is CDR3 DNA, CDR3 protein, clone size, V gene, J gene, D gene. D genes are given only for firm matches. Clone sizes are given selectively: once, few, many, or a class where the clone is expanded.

TGTGCCAGCAGCGACCGGGCGCGGAACACAGATACGCAGTATTTT,CASSDRARNTDTQYF,.,TRBV25-1,TRBJ2-3,.
TGCAGTATCAGAACGAATTGGGCCGGGACAGGGCGTGGCTACACCTTC,CSIRTNWAGTGRGYTF,.,TRBV20-1,TRBJ1-2,TRBD1
TGTGCCAGCAGCCTAGGAGGGGACCATAACTATGGCTACACCTTC,CASSLGGDHNYGYTF,.,TRBV4-2,TRBJ1-2,.
TGTGCCAGCACGTTAGGCGGGAACTACAATGAGCAGTTCTTC,CASTLGGNYNEQFF,.,TRBV25-1,TRBJ2-1,.
TGCGCCAGCAGCTCCTCGGAGGTTGGAGCTTTCTTT,CASSSSEVGAFF,.,TRBV5-1,TRBJ1-1,.
TGCGCCAGCAGCCCCCTGGAGAGAGGTGAGCAGTTCTTC,CASSPLERGEQFF,.,TRBV5-1,TRBJ2-1,.
TGTGCCAGCAGCGCCCGAGAGCGGCGGGAGAAACCCTACGAGCAGTACTTC,CASSARERREKPYEQYF,few,TRBV9,TRBJ2-7,TRBD2
TGTGCCAGCAGGGCCCTTGGGGCGTGGGACTCCTACGAGCAGTACTTC,CASRALGAWDSYEQYF,.,TRBV28,TRBJ2-7,.
TGCAGCGTTGAAGTGGACAGGGGATCCGAGCAGTACTTC,CSVEVDRGSEQYF,.,TRBV29-1,TRBJ2-7,TRBD1
TGCGCCAGCAGCCCAGGGGTAGTTACCAAAAACATTCAGTACTTC,CASSPGVVTKNIQYF,few,TRBV5-1,TRBJ2-4,.
TGTGCCAGCACCCTTAGCGGGGGGGCGAACACCGGGGAGCTGTTTTTT,CASTLSGGANTGELFF,.,TRBV6-5,TRBJ2-2,TRBD2
TGCAGTGCTAGGGGGTCTAGCAAAGAGACCCAGTACTTC,CSARGSSKETQYF,.,TRBV20-1,TRBJ2-5,.
TGTGCCAGCAGCTTGACCGACAGGGGGAGAATAAATCAACTCTACAATGAGCAGTTCTTC,CASSLTDRGRINQLYNEQFF,.,TRBV7-9,TRBJ2-1,TRBD1
TGTGCCAGCAGCCGCGAGCACGAGAGGTCCGAGCAGTACTTC,CASSREHERSEQYF,few,TRBV3-1,TRBJ2-7,.
TGCGCCAGCAGTGAGGGGACTGGGAAAGAGACCCAGTACTTC,CASSEGTGKETQYF,.,TRBV5-1,TRBJ2-5,.
TGTGCCAGCAGCTTTAGCGGGAGGGTGTTGGATGAGCAGTTCTTC,CASSFSGRVLDEQFF,.,TRBV7-9,TRBJ2-1,TRBD2
TGCAGTGCTAGGGATGACAGGAGCTCCTACAATGAGCAGTTCTTC,CSARDDRSSYNEQFF,.,TRBV20-1,TRBJ2-1,.
TGTGCCAGCAAGCCAAACTCTTTTACAGACCAAGAGACCCAGTACTTC,CASKPNSFTDQETQYF,.,TRBV4-2,TRBJ2-5,.
TGTGCCAGCAGTGAACCGGGACAGGGCTCCTACGAGCAGTACTTC,CASSEPGQGSYEQYF,few,TRBV28,TRBJ2-7,TRBD1
TGTGCCAGCAGCTTAACGGGGACAGGTTTAGAAGCTTTCTTT,CASSLTGTGLEAFF,.,TRBV7-2,TRBJ1-1,TRBD1
TGTGCCAGCAGCTTACCGGCCGGAGGGGAGACCCAGTACTTC,CASSLPAGGETQYF,.,TRBV6-5,TRBJ2-5,.
TGTGCCAGCAGTTACGGCACCACCAGGTTAAACACAGATACGCAGTATTTT,CASSYGTTRLNTDTQYF,few,TRBV6-6,TRBJ2-3,.
TGTGCCAGCAGCCAGCCGGGGGCAGCACACAATGAGCAGTTCTTC,CASSQPGAAHNEQFF,few,TRBV4-2,TRBJ2-1,.
TGTGCCAGCAGCTGGGGACAGCTCTCCTACGAGCAGTACTTC,CASSWGQLSYEQYF,.,TRBV11-2,TRBJ2-7,TRBD1
TGTGCCAGCAGCTCGAGGACAGGGCCAGATACGCAGTATTTT,CASSSRTGPDTQYF,.,TRBV7-9,TRBJ2-3,TRBD1
TGTGCCATCGCGGGGCGGGAGTCAGATACGCAGTATTTT,CAIAGRESDTQYF,.,TRBV10-3,TRBJ2-3,TRBD2
TGCGCCAGCAGGGGGACGGAGGAATGGGACGAGCAGTACTTC,CASRGTEEWDEQYF,.,TRBV10-2,TRBJ2-7,.
TGTGCCACCAGTGATTTGATGGATACGCAGTATTTT,CATSDLMDTQYF,.,TRBV24-1,TRBJ2-3,.
TGCGCCAGCAGCTTAGAGGGGGAATACAATGAGCAGTTCTTC,CASSLEGEYNEQFF,few,TRBV5-1,TRBJ2-1,.
TGTGCCAGCAGTCTTAGGGACCGTGGTTCTCAAACCTACGAGCAGTACTTC,CASSLRDRGSQTYEQYF,few,TRBV6-6,TRBJ2-7,.
TGTGCCAGCAAGTCCAGCGGCTACGAGCAGTACTTC,CASKSSGYEQYF,.,TRBV2,TRBJ2-7,.
TGTGCCAGCAGTGAATACGCCACGAAAGAGACCCAGTACTTC,CASSEYATKETQYF,few,TRBV25-1,TRBJ2-5,.
TGTGCCAGCAGCTTCAACAGGGGGCTCCGAGAGACCCAGTACTTC,CASSFNRGLRETQYF,.,TRBV4-2,TRBJ2-5,TRBD1
TGTGCCAGCAGCCAAGTCAAAGGGGATGGGCCCAGCACAGATACGCAGTATTTT,CASSQVKGDGPSTDTQYF,few,TRBV4-2,TRBJ2-3,.
TGCAGCGTTGTAGACAGAAAAGACTACGAGCAGTACTTC,CSVVDRKDYEQYF,many,TRBV29-1,TRBJ2-7,.
TGTGCCAGCACTCTTCTAGGACTAGCGGGGACCCCCACAGATACGCAGTATTTT,CASTLLGLAGTPTDTQYF,.,TRBV7-9,TRBJ2-3,TRBD2
TGTGCCAGCAGTTTTCGGGCCACTGAAGCTTTCTTT,CASSFRATEAFF,few,TRBV6-2/TRBV6-3,TRBJ1-1,.
TGCAGTGCTAGTCTCCGGACTCTCCCCACAGATACGCAGTATTTT,CSASLRTLPTDTQYF,.,TRBV20-1,TRBJ2-3,.
TGCAGTGCTAGAGATCTTCGGGGACTAGTCAGGGGGAGGGTCTACGAGCAGTACTTC,CSARDLRGLVRGRVYEQYF,.,TRBV20-1,TRBJ2-7,.
TGTGCCAGCAGGGGGGGCGGGTTTCGCAATCAGCCCCAGCATTTT,CASRGGGFRNQPQHF,.,TRBV28,TRBJ1-5,.